Listed below are T cell receptor beta chains from one sample, sequenced in a study of cytomegalovirus exposure and HLA in healthy donors. The method was immunoSEQ multiplex PCR; TCRdb's version includes in-frame clones alone and lacks a portion of them. The table lists more than 80,000 clones, about three quarters of them singletons. Sequencing was performed on PBMCs. The receptors were gathered from a woman in her forties or fifties in good health and CMV-seropositive. Each CDR3 is given with its conserved first and last residue. D genes are given only for firm matches. A row's size may be missing; if present it is once, few, many or a size class.

d_call	j_call	clone_size	v_call	cdr3_nt	cdr3_aa
-	TRBJ2-1	-	TRBV18	TGTGCCAGCTCACCACAGCCTTCTGAGCAGTTCTTC	CASSPQPSEQFF
-	TRBJ1-1	once	TRBV6-1	TGTGCCAGCAGTGAACTTATCACAGCGAACACTGAAGCTTTCTTT	CASSELITANTEAFF
TRBD2	TRBJ2-3	-	TRBV18	TGTGCCAGCTCCCAATCCCGGGGGGACACAGATACGCAGTATTTT	CASSQSRGDTDTQYF
TRBD2	TRBJ2-5	-	TRBV5-4	TGTGCCAGCAGCTTGGACGGCGGGGGGACCCAGTACTTC	CASSLDGGGTQYF
TRBD2	TRBJ2-5	-	TRBV19	TGTGCCAGTGGGACTAGCAGAGAGACCCAGTACTTC	CASGTSRETQYF
-	TRBJ2-2	few	TRBV5-8	TGTGCCAGCACCAAATCCCGGGTCAATTCCGGGGAGCTGTTTTTT	CASTKSRVNSGELFF
-	TRBJ2-1	-	TRBV7-2	TGTGCCAGCAGCTTAGCGAGGGCCGGCCCCTACAATGAGCAGTTCTTC	CASSLARAGPYNEQFF
-	TRBJ2-7	-	TRBV5-4	TGTGCCACTCTGGACAGGTCTAGCGAAAGCTACGAGCAGTACTTC	CATLDRSSESYEQYF
TRBD1	TRBJ1-6	-	TRBV9	TGTGCCAGCAGCAAGGGACAGGGGGCAAATAATTCACCCCTCCACTTT	CASSKGQGANNSPLHF
-	TRBJ1-4	-	TRBV28	TGTGCCATCTCGGGGGGAGGTAGATATGAAAAACTGGTTTTT	CAISGGGRYEKLVF
TRBD1	TRBJ2-7	-	TRBV5-1	TGCGCCAGCAGTCCGGACAGGGCCTACGAGCAGTACTTC	CASSPDRAYEQYF
TRBD2	TRBJ2-7	-	TRBV4-2	TGTGCCAGCAGCCAAGATGGGCTAGCGGGGGAGAATTTCTACGAGCAGTACTTC	CASSQDGLAGENFYEQYF
-	TRBJ1-5	-	TRBV7-9	TGTGCCAGCAGCTTAGGAACAGGGTGGAACAATCAGCCCCAGCATTTT	CASSLGTGWNNQPQHF
-	TRBJ2-7	few	TRBV19	TGTGCCAGTAGTATAGACTCAGGATTTTACGAGCAGTACTTC	CASSIDSGFYEQYF
TRBD1	TRBJ1-2	-	TRBV27	TGTGCCAGCAGCCAATCCCTTCCGGACAGGGTAACCTATGGCTACACCTTC	CASSQSLPDRVTYGYTF
TRBD1	TRBJ2-7	few	TRBV30	TGTGCCTACCAACTCCTGGGGCAGGGGGCCTACGAGCAGTACTTC	CAYQLLGQGAYEQYF
-	TRBJ1-2	-	TRBV6-1	TGTGCCAGCAGTGGGAGGAACTATGGCTACACCTTC	CASSGRNYGYTF
-	TRBJ1-5	once	TRBV30	TGTGCCTGGAGTGTCCAACTCCATCAGCCCCAGCATTTT	CAWSVQLHQPQHF
-	TRBJ2-7	-	TRBV7-8	TGTGCCAGCATCCTATGGCGTGCAGGATACGAGCAGTACTTC	CASILWRAGYEQYF
-	TRBJ1-2	-	TRBV19	TGTGCCAGTAGTCCAACAGGGAACTACTATGGCTACACCTTC	CASSPTGNYYGYTF
-	TRBJ1-2	once	TRBV7-6	TGTGCCAGCAGCTTTCTACCCGAGGACTATGGCTACACCTTC	CASSFLPEDYGYTF
-	TRBJ2-5	-	TRBV2	TGTGCCAGCGGGCCCACGGGAGTTGGGGAGACCCAGTACTTC	CASGPTGVGETQYF
-	TRBJ2-3	once	TRBV5-1	TGCGCCAGCAGCTTGGTGGCCGCGACTAGGGGCCCAGATACGCAGTATTTT	CASSLVAATRGPDTQYF
TRBD2	TRBJ2-1	-	TRBV10-2	TGCGCCAGCAGGACAAGCGGGGGGAGCTCCTACAATGAGCAGTTCTTC	CASRTSGGSSYNEQFF
TRBD1	TRBJ1-1	few	TRBV5-1	TGCGCCAGCAGCTTGCCTGGGGGACAGGGTAACACTGAAGCTTTCTTT	CASSLPGGQGNTEAFF
-	TRBJ1-1	-	TRBV16	TGTGCCAGCAGCCAGGGAGGGGGCACTGAAGCTTTCTTT	CASSQGGGTEAFF
TRBD1	TRBJ1-1	few	TRBV30	TGTGCCAGTCACAGGGGGGGCACTGAAGCTTTCTTT	CASHRGGTEAFF